This TCR beta chain was found in a study of cytomegalovirus exposure and HLA in healthy donors. Across the whole study: The 120 validation repertoires used the same platform as the roughly 720 first-cohort repertoires (as reported by a later analysis).

General observations from the study: Reportedly, cytomegalovirus status was diagnosed with high sensitivity and specificity. In vitro assays verified that three CMV-associated chains recognized CMV antigens specifically.

The CDR3 sequence is 17 residues long. V gave up 0 bases and J gave up 2 bases; unmatched junction bases: 7. Germline CDR1 and CDR2: SGHRS and YFSETQ. A note on this clone: Its antigen is as yet unknown.

Here immunoSEQ multiplex PCR was the method, and the copy in TCRdb shows in-frame clones only, minus some. Of about 64,000 clones listed, around 88% were seen once; the top ten hold 1.7%. The sequence derives from a woman between 18 and 29 years old in good health and CMV-seronegative. The rearrangement links TRBV5-1 to TRBJ2-7; 11 bases map to TRBD2. Sequences were obtained from PBMCs. This chain's CDR3 is CASSLGGLADAAYEQYF. Written as DNA, the CDR3 is TGCGCCAGCAGCTTGGGGGGACTAGCGGATGCAGCCTACGAGCAGTACTTC. Supplemented by reference TRBV5-1 and TRBJ2-7, the full variable domain reads KAGVTQTPRYLIKTRGQQVTLSCSPISGHRSVSWYQQTPGQGLQFLFEYFSETQRNKGNFPGRFSGRQFSNSRSEMNVSTLELGDSALYLCASSLGGLADAAYEQYFGPGTRLTVT.